A selection of T cell receptor beta chains follows, all from one sample in a study of shared clonotypes between healthy human individuals. Data came from immunoSEQ multiplex PCR; TCRdb stores just in-frame clones and leaves some out. Of around 1.5 million clones listed, 95% to 99% were seen once; the top ten hold about 0.45%. Sequencing used naive CD4+ T cells sorted from blood. All receptors come from a man aged 25-45 years in good health. The CDR3 runs from the conserved cysteine through the conserved F or W. Each record gives: clone size, V gene, J gene, D gene, CDR3 DNA, CDR3 protein. A D gene is named only where the DNA matches it firmly. Clone size is given for some rows only: seen once, a few or many times, or a class if the clone is expanded.

abundance: NA
v_gene: TRBV9
j_gene: TRBJ2-7
d_gene: NA
CDR3nt: TGTGCCAGCAGCGTAGCCCCAACCGGCCCCTACGAGCAGTACTTC
CDR3aa: CASSVAPTGPYEQYF

abundance: NA
v_gene: TRBV7-8
j_gene: TRBJ1-5
d_gene: NA
CDR3nt: TGTGCCAGCAGCTTAGCGTCTTTATCACAGCTCAATCAGCCCCAGCATTTT
CDR3aa: CASSLASLSQLNQPQHF

abundance: NA
v_gene: TRBV19
j_gene: TRBJ1-1
d_gene: TRBD1
CDR3nt: TGTGCCAGTATGGGCCCGGGACAGGGGAACACTGAAGCTTTCTTT
CDR3aa: CASMGPGQGNTEAFF

abundance: NA
v_gene: TRBV19
j_gene: TRBJ2-1
d_gene: TRBD1
CDR3nt: TGTGCCAGTAGTATCCGGACAGGGGGGTCCTACAATGAGCAGTTCTTC
CDR3aa: CASSIRTGGSYNEQFF

abundance: NA
v_gene: TRBV29-1
j_gene: TRBJ2-1
d_gene: TRBD2
CDR3nt: TGCAGCGTTGAGGGTGTAGCGGGACTCTCCTACAATGAGCAGTTCTTC
CDR3aa: CSVEGVAGLSYNEQFF

abundance: NA
v_gene: TRBV14
j_gene: TRBJ2-7
d_gene: TRBD2
CDR3nt: TGTGCCAGCAGCCGGGCTAGCGGGATATACGAGCAGTACTTC
CDR3aa: CASSRASGIYEQYF

abundance: NA
v_gene: TRBV7-8
j_gene: TRBJ2-1
d_gene: NA
CDR3nt: TGTGCCAGCAGCTTACTCCGCGGCAATGAGCAGTTCTTC
CDR3aa: CASSLLRGNEQFF

abundance: NA
v_gene: TRBV6-5
j_gene: TRBJ1-2
d_gene: NA
CDR3nt: TGTGCCAGCAGTTACTCAGGCAGGGGCAACTATGGCTACACCTTC
CDR3aa: CASSYSGRGNYGYTF

abundance: once
v_gene: TRBV5-1
j_gene: TRBJ2-1
d_gene: TRBD1
CDR3nt: TGCGCCAGCAGCATAGACAGGGGAAACAATGAGCAGTTCTTC
CDR3aa: CASSIDRGNNEQFF

abundance: NA
v_gene: TRBV27
j_gene: TRBJ1-5
d_gene: NA
CDR3nt: TGTGCCAGTGGCCCCTGGGATAGCAATCAGCCCCAGCATTTT
CDR3aa: CASGPWDSNQPQHF

abundance: NA
v_gene: TRBV5-1
j_gene: TRBJ2-1
d_gene: NA
CDR3nt: TGCGCCAGCAGATCGAGCTCCTACAATGAGCAGTTCTTC
CDR3aa: CASRSSSYNEQFF

abundance: NA
v_gene: TRBV7-2
j_gene: TRBJ2-4
d_gene: NA
CDR3nt: TGTGCCAGCAGCTTAGTGGCAGGAAACATTCAGTACTTC
CDR3aa: CASSLVAGNIQYF

abundance: NA
v_gene: TRBV11-2
j_gene: TRBJ2-1
d_gene: TRBD2
CDR3nt: TGTGCCAGCAGCTGGACTAGCTCTAATGAGCAGTTCTTC
CDR3aa: CASSWTSSNEQFF

abundance: NA
v_gene: TRBV15
j_gene: TRBJ1-1
d_gene: NA
CDR3nt: TGTGCCACCAGCTCCAGTTGGGCTAACACTGAAGCTTTCTTT
CDR3aa: CATSSSWANTEAFF